The text below deals with one T cell receptor beta chain. No antigen is known for it. The entry originates in a study of Tregs in tolerant kidney transplant recipients. Study context: A 3-day belatacept mixed lymphocyte reaction, sometimes plus 5-day graft donor restimulation, preceded CD4+CD25+CD127- sorting. Antibodies separated recipient from donor cells.

Overall study results and limits: Expanding Tregs on activated donor B cells appeared to best identify donor-specific TCRbeta clones.

TCRdb keeps only in-frame clones here, not all; method: immunoSEQ multiplex PCR. The sample gives 2,600 or so clones, about 42% of which show up once; 7.1% is in the top ten. Germline CDR1 and CDR2: LNHNV and YYDKDF (reference sequence). The V end lost 0 bases, the J end lost 0 bases, and 9 bases lay between the germline ends. This CDR3 has 16 amino acids. Source material: Tregs from blood cultured with allogeneic cells. The chain joins TRBV15 to TRBJ1-3; D gene uncertain. This clonotype was obtained from a human donor in good health. For the CDR3, the DNA is TGTGCCACCAGCAGAGATTATAGGATCTCTGGAAACACCATATATTTT. Encoded protein: CATSRDYRISGNTIYF.